The T cell receptor (beta chain) described here comes from a study of T cell repertoires in cytomegalovirus infection. About the research overall: Through public TCR beta signatures, both CMV infection and matching HLA type were indicated.

As to this clonotype: Its matching antigen is unknown. This may be a read error, as it is one base from a much larger clone.

CDR1 and CDR2 from the germline V gene are SGHTS and YDEGEE. The CDR3 has 19 amino acids. Study-wide points: Dominant in the ex vivo response were TCR beta clonotypes restricted by HLA-C and specific for CMV.

A single record per CDR3 protein comes from TCRdb applying MiXCR to the reads. The data contain roughly 310,000 distinct CDR3 sequences, roughly 17% of them seen just once; the ten biggest clones take up 9.5% to 15%. J is TRBJ1-6 and V is TRBV5-8, with 8 nucleotides matching TRBD1. Sequenced input: PBMCs. This TCR was recovered from a human donor in good health (CMV status not recorded). Some clones in this sample may be carry-over from other donors' samples. CDR3 in amino acids: CASSLGRTGPSSYNSSLHF. The CDR3 coding sequence is TGTGCCAGCAGCTTGGGACGGACAGGGCCGAGCTCCTATAATTCATCCCTCCACTTT.